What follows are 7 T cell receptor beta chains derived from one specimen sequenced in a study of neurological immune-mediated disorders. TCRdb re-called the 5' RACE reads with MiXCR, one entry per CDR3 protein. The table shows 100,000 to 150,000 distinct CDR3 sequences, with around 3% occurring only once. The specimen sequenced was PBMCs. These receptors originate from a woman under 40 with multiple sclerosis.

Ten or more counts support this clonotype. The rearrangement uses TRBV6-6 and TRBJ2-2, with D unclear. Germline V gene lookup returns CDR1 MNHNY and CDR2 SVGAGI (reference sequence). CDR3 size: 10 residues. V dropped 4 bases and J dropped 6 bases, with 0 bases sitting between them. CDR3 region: CASSSGELFF. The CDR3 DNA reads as TGTGCCAGCAGTTCCGGGGAGCTGTTTTTT.

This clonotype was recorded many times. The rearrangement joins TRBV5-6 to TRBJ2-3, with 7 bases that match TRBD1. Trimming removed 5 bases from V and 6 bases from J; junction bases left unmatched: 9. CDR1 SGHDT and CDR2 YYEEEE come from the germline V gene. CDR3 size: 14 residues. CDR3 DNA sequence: TGTGCCAGCAGAATACAGGGGAGAATGGATACGCAGTATTTT. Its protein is CASRIQGRMDTQYF. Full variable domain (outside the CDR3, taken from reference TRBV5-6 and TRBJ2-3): DAGVTQSPTHLIKTRGQQVTLRCSPKSGHDTVSWYQQALGQGPQFIFQYYEEEERQRGNFPDRFSGHQFPNYSSELNVNALLLGDSALYLCASRIQGRMDTQYFGPGTRLTVL.

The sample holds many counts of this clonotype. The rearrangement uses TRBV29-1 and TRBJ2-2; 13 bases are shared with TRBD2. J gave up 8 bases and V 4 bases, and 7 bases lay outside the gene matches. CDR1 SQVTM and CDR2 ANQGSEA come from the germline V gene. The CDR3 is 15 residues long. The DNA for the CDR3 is TGCAGCGTTGGCGGGACTAGCGGGACCCCTGGGGAGCTGTTTTTT. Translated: CSVGGTSGTPGELFF.

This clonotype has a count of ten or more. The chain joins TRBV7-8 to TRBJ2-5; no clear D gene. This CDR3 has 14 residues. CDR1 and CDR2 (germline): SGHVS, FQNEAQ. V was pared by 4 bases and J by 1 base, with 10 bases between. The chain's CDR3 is CASSYPNSQETQYF. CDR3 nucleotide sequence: TGTGCCAGCAGCTACCCCAATTCCCAAGAGACCCAGTACTTC.

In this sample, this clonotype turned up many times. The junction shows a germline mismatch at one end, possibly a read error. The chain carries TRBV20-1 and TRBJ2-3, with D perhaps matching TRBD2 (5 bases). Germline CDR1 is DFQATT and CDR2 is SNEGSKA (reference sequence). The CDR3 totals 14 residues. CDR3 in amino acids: CSARISSSADTQYF. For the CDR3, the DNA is TGCAGCGCTAGAATTTCTAGCAGTGCAGATACGCAGTATTTT.

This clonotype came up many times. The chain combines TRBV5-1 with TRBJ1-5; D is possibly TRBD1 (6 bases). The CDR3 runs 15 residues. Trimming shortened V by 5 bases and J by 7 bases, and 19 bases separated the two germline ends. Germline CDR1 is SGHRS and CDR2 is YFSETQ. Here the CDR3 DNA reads TGCGCCAGCAGTCCCGGGACAAAGATAGGCCAGCCCCAGCATTTT. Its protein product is CASSPGTKIGQPQHF.

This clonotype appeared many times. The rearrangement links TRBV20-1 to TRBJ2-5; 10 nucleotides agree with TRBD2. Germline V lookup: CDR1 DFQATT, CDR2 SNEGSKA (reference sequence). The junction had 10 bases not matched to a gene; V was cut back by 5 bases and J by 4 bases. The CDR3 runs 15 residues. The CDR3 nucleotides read TGCAGTGCTCATCTAGCGGGAGTTAGTCTAGAGACCCAGTACTTC. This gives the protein CSAHLAGVSLETQYF.